Listed here is a single T cell receptor (beta chain). Its antigen is not identified. The data are from a study of cytomegalovirus exposure and HLA in healthy donors. Study results and limitations: HLA restriction was apparent for most CMV-associated TCR beta chains in a later analysis. Most TCR beta V segments were productive about 87% or about 30% of the time in an earlier analysis.

This PCR relied on a set of 60 Vbeta primers and 13 Jbeta primers. Generated by immunoSEQ multiplex PCR, the TCRdb table keeps only in-frame clones and is missing some. The sample has 150,000 to 200,000 clones; roughly 87% are singletons. V was pared by 6 bases and J by 7 bases, with 3 bases of the junction left unmatched. There are 13 residues in the CDR3. Germline V gene data show CDR1 as MNHNY and CDR2 as SVGAGI (reference sequence). This clonotype was obtained from a girl under three years old in good health and CMV-seronegative. The chain recombines TRBV6-6 with TRBJ1-6; 7 nucleotides agree with TRBD1. Sequenced material: PBMCs. This chain's CDR3 is CASRGTANSPLHF. In nucleotides, the CDR3 is TGTGCCAGCAGAGGGACAGCCAATTCACCCCTCCACTTT.